The T cell receptor beta chain under discussion was sequenced for a study of CD8+ T cells in alopecia areata. About the study: At a dose of 5 to 10 mg twice daily, oral tofacitinib was given to treated patients.

Reverse transcribed after extraction, RNA yielded cDNA as the sequencing template. TCRdb's copy holds only in-frame clones and misses some; the assay was immunoSEQ multiplex PCR. The table lists some 170,000 clones, about 66% of them singletons. This receptor was obtained from a human donor with alopecia areata. This sample comprised CD8+ T cells sorted from blood, obtained at week 0.

For the CDR3, the DNA is TGTGCCAGCAGTTACACACTACAGGGGAACTATGGCTACACCTTC. The encoded protein is CASSYTLQGNYGYTF. V gene TRBV6-5 combines with J gene TRBJ1-2; the match to TRBD1 covers 7 bases. From germline, CDR1 is MNHEY and CDR2 SVGAGI. V shed 2 bases and J 2 bases; nucleotides not matched to a gene: 5. CDR3 length: 15 residues.